This TCR beta chain appears in the sequencing data of a study of blood T cells in healthy people across ages. Overall study context: Template switching captured about one barcoded beta molecule per two T cells.

Through a sample-barcoded 5' primer and a J-beta primer mix, a second PCR was run for roughly 7 to 12 cycles. One entry per CDR3 protein, called by TCRdb with MiXCR from the 5' RACE reads. The sample lists about 1 million distinct CDR3 sequences, around 45% occurring once. This clonotype was counted a few times. What it binds is not known. It was roughly 10 milliliters of peripheral blood that were drawn from each donor. Isolated per sample were at least 7 million PBMCs. Findings and caveats of the study: Relative to aged donors, long-lived donors carried more naive CD4+ cells and displayed higher diversity.

The germline gives CDR1 DFQATT, CDR2 SNEGSKA (reference sequence). This CDR3 has 15 amino acids. V shed 3 bases and J shed 4 bases, with 17 bases lying between them. Sequencing was carried out using blood. This chain joins TRBV20-1 and TRBJ2-3, with a possible D match to TRBD1 (6 bases). The sequence derives from a woman aged 55-75 years in good health. The CDR3 loop is CSASDLTRGSDTQYF. The CDR3 bases are TGCAGTGCTAGCGACCTTACTAGGGGGTCAGATACGCAGTATTTT.